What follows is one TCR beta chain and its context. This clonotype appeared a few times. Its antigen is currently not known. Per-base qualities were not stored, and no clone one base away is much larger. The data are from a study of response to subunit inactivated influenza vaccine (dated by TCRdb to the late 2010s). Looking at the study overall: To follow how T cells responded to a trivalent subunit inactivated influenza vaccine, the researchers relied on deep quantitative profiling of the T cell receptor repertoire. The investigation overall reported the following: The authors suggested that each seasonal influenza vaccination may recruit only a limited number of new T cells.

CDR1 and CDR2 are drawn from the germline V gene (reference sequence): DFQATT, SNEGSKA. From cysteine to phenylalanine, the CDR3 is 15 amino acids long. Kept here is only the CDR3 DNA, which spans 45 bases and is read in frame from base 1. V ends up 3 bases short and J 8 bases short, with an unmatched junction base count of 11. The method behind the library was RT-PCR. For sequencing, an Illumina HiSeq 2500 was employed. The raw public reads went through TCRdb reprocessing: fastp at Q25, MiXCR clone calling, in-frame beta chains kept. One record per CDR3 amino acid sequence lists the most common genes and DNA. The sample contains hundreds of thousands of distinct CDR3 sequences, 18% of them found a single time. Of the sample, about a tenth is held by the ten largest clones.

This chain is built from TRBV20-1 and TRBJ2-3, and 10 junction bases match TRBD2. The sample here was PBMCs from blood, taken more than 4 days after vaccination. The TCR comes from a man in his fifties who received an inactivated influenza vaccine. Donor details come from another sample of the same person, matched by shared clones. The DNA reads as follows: TGCAGTGCTAGTGCAGCGGGAGGGCGGTACAGTACGCAGTATTTT. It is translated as CSASAAGGRYSTQYF.